The 32 T cell receptor beta chains given below trace back to one sample, sequenced in a study of OX40 agonist ivuxolimab in advanced cancers. Profiled with immunoSEQ multiplex PCR; TCRdb holds only in-frame clones, not every one. Of approximately 40,000 clones in the sample, 88% were seen once. This specimen was CD4+ or CD8+ T cells sorted from blood, taken in a trial of the OX40 agonist ivuxolimab. Every receptor here comes from an adult with an advanced solid tumor such as melanoma, head and neck, liver or kidney cancer.

The chain employs TRBV4-1 and TRBJ1-1; D perhaps matches TRBD1 (5 bases). Germline CDR1 reads MGHRA; CDR2 reads YSYEKL. The CDR3 totals 15 residues. V was trimmed by 4 bases and J by 0 bases, leaving 12 bases between them. The DNA of the CDR3 is TGCGCCAGCAGCCCTCGGACACAATTGAACACTGAAGCTTTCTTT. Translation gives CASSPRTQLNTEAFF.

The chain recombines TRBV15 with TRBJ2-2, with D possibly being TRBD2 (6 bases). Per germline, CDR1 LNHNV and CDR2 YYDKDF (reference sequence). The CDR3 is 17 amino acids. V lost 0 bases to trimming and J lost 0 bases, with 11 bases between them. CDR3 residues: CATSRDEAGTNTGELFF. In DNA form, the CDR3 reads TGTGCCACCAGCAGAGATGAGGCGGGGACGAACACCGGGGAGCTGTTTTTT.

This chain uses TRBV11-2 with TRBJ2-7; 10 bases line up with TRBD1. In germline, CDR1 is SGHAT, CDR2 FQNNGV. CDR3 length: 17 residues. After removal of 1 base from V and 4 bases from J, the junction contained 10 bases not matched to a gene. The CDR3 DNA reads TGTGCCAGCAGCTTAGGCCTACCGGGACAGGGGATATACGAGCAGTACTTC. Translated: CASSLGLPGQGIYEQYF.

This rearrangement joins TRBV19 to TRBJ2-1; D remains ambiguous. This CDR3 region has 15 residues. CDR1 is LNHDA, CDR2 SQIVND, per germline (reference sequence). The V end was cut by 3 bases, the J end by 2 bases, with 11 bases between. This CDR3 reads CASSIGPSAYNEQFF. The CDR3 DNA is TGTGCCAGTAGTATTGGCCCCTCGGCCTACAATGAGCAGTTCTTC.

This chain connects TRBV7-8 to TRBJ2-7; D not resolved. The CDR3 consists of 16 residues. V was pared by 5 bases and J by 2 bases, with 19 bases between. Germline V gene sequence: CDR1 SGHVS, CDR2 FQNEAQ. The CDR3 DNA follows: TGTGCCAGCAGCCCCCCCAGTACCCCCCTTACCTACGAGCAGTACTTC. This translates into CASSPPSTPLTYEQYF.

This sequence joins TRBV28 and TRBJ2-7, with 9 bases lining up with TRBD2. After removal of 6 bases from V and 2 bases from J, the junction contained 5 bases not matched to a gene. The CDR3 contains 14 residues. CDR1 MDHEN and CDR2 SYDVKM come from the germline V gene. CDR3 residues: CASRPSGTPYEQYF. In DNA form, the CDR3 reads TGTGCCAGCAGGCCTAGCGGGACCCCCTACGAGCAGTACTTC.

The chain carries TRBV19 and TRBJ2-7; perhaps TRBD2 as D (5 bases). Germline values: CDR1 LNHDA, CDR2 SQIVND (reference sequence). The V and J ends lost 1 base and 2 bases respectively, with 6 bases between them. The CDR3 is 13 residues long. This CDR3 reads CASSIAGTYEQYF. The CDR3 DNA sequence: TGTGCCAGTAGTATAGCGGGAACCTACGAGCAGTACTTC.

The chain has TRBV19 and TRBJ2-5; D is unclear. TRBJ2-7 explains the end of the DNA better; the J call may be wrong. The CDR3 spans 11 residues. Per the germline V gene, CDR1 is LNHDA and CDR2 is SQIVND (reference sequence). CDR3 residues: CASSSSYEQYF. The CDR3 DNA follows: TGTGCCAGTAGCTCCTCTTACGAGCAGTACTTC.

This chain uses TRBV27 with TRBJ2-1; possible D gene TRBD1, 5 bases. V gave up 2 bases and J gave up 5 bases, with 10 bases separating them. Germline CDR1 reads MNHEY; CDR2 reads SMNVEV (reference sequence). This CDR3 region has 14 residues. The CDR3 region has the DNA TGTGCCAGCAGTTTAGTCGACAGAAACAATGAGCAGTTCTTC. This sequence encodes CASSLVDRNNEQFF.

The chain has TRBV19 and TRBJ1-1, with TRBD1 identical over 7 bases. Germline V lookup: CDR1 LNHDA, CDR2 SQIVND (reference sequence). The length of the CDR3 is 11 residues. Trimming cost V 5 bases and J 11 bases; bases outside gene matches: 5. CDR3 nucleotide sequence: TGTGCCAGTAGTCAGGGGGGGACTGCTTTCTTT. The encoded protein is CASSQGGTAFF.

V usage is TRBV19 and J usage is TRBJ2-1; 12 bases fit TRBD2. CDR1 and CDR2 (germline): LNHDA, SQIVND (reference sequence). V was clipped by 5 bases and J by 4 bases; unmatched bases: 6. This CDR3 contains 16 residues. The CDR3 sequence: CASSVFGTSGYNEQFF. The CDR3 bases are TGTGCCAGTAGTGTTTTCGGGACTAGCGGGTACAATGAGCAGTTCTTC. The variable domain in full, completed from reference TRBV19 and TRBJ2-1, reads DGGITQSPKYLFRKEGQNVTLSCEQNLNHDAMYWYRQDPGQGLRLIYYSQIVNDFQKGDIAEGYSVSREKKESFPLTVTSAQKNPTAFYLCASSVFGTSGYNEQFFGPGTRLTVL.

The chain joins TRBV5-6 to TRBJ2-7; D may be TRBD2 (5 bases). Trimming took off 4 bases at V and 2 bases at J, with 16 bases between the two ends. CDR1 and CDR2 from the germline V gene are SGHDT and YYEEEE. The CDR3 totals 15 residues. The CDR3 is CASSPWTGNTYEQYF. The CDR3 region has the DNA TGTGCCAGCAGCCCCTGGACGGGGAACACCTACGAGCAGTACTTC.

The rearrangement links TRBV11-2 to TRBJ2-6; no clear D gene. V was shortened by 4 bases and J by 1 base, with 8 bases between the two germline ends. The CDR3 spans 15 residues. Germline values: CDR1 SGHAT, CDR2 FQNNGV. The CDR3 DNA is TGTGCCAGCAGCTCTAGGGATTCTGGGGCCAACGTCCTGACTTTC. This gives the protein CASSSRDSGANVLTF. Supplemented by reference TRBV11-2 and TRBJ2-6, the full variable domain reads EAGVAQSPRYKIIEKRQSVAFWCNPISGHATLYWYQQILGQGPKLLIQFQNNGVVDDSQLPKDRFSAERLKGVDSTLKIQPAKLEDSAVYLCASSSRDSGANVLTFGAGSRLTVL.

The chain carries TRBV4-2 and TRBJ2-7, with a tentative D call TRBD2 (6 bases). This CDR3 has 11 amino acids. Per germline, CDR1 LGHNA and CDR2 YNFKEQ. The V end was cut by 6 bases, the J end by 4 bases, with 7 bases between. CDR3 nucleotides: TGTGCCAGCAGTGCGGGGTACGAGCAGTACTTC. Translation: CASSAGYEQYF.

The V call is TRBV5-6, the J call TRBJ1-5, with TRBD1 matching 8 bases. The CDR3 contains 14 residues. Germline loops: CDR1 SGHDT, CDR2 YYEEEE. Trimming cost V 5 bases and J 9 bases; bases outside gene matches: 10. CDR3 coding DNA: TGTGCCAGCAGTCTAGGGACAGGCTGGGGGCCCCAGCATTTT. It yields the protein CASSLGTGWGPQHF.

Only a few counts were recorded for this clone. V usage is TRBV5-4 and J usage is TRBJ2-2; D gene ambiguous. Germline CDR1 SGHNT, CDR2 YYREEE (reference sequence). This CDR3 region has 14 residues. With 4 bases removed from V and 3 bases from J, the gap between germline ends came to 10 bases. CDR3 region: CASSALRHTGELFF. The CDR3 DNA sequence: TGTGCCAGCAGCGCCCTACGACACACCGGGGAGCTGTTTTTT.

The chain recombines TRBV27 with TRBJ2-3; weak D call: TRBD1 (6 bases). Trimming stripped 5 bases from V and 6 bases from J, with 18 bases between. Germline values: CDR1 MNHEY, CDR2 SMNVEV (reference sequence). This CDR3 comprises 15 residues. The CDR3 DNA sequence: TGTGCCAGCAGTCCAGGGGACGGTCTAAAGGATACGCAGTATTTT. Encoded protein: CASSPGDGLKDTQYF.

The chain couples TRBV29-1 to TRBJ2-2, with 8 bases fitting TRBD2. V dropped 5 bases and J dropped 3; count of bases not matched to a gene: 2. CDR3 length: 13 amino acids. Germline values: CDR1 SQVTM, CDR2 ANQGSEA. CDR3 region: CSVSGGYTGELFF. The CDR3 DNA follows: TGCAGCGTTTCGGGGGGGTACACCGGGGAGCTGTTTTTT.

V and J are TRBV2 and TRBJ2-3; TRBD2 agrees at 8 bases. Losses at the gene ends were 1 base for V and 4 bases for J; bases not matched to a gene: 4. The germline CDR1 and CDR2 sequences are SNHLY and FYNNEI. The CDR3 is made up of 15 amino acids. CDR3 region: CASSEGAGGADTQYF. CDR3 coding DNA: TGTGCCAGCAGTGAAGGGGCGGGAGGCGCAGATACGCAGTATTTT.

The chain combines TRBV7-8 with TRBJ2-1; 8 bases match TRBD2. This CDR3 region has 16 residues. Looked up from germline, CDR1 is SGHVS and CDR2 is FQNEAQ. The junction had 7 bases not matched to a gene; V was cut back by 0 bases and J by 6 bases. The CDR3 DNA reads as TGTGCCAGCAGCTTAGCCAGCGGGACTAGTCTCAATGAGCAGTTCTTC. This gives the protein CASSLASGTSLNEQFF.

The chain has TRBV28 and TRBJ2-7; 7 bases fit TRBD1. Germline CDR1 and CDR2: MDHEN and SYDVKM. V shed 7 bases and J 0 bases; nucleotides not matched to a gene: 3. This CDR3 has 13 residues. Here the CDR3 reads CASIGTDSYEQYF. The CDR3 DNA reads as TGTGCCAGCATCGGGACAGACTCCTACGAGCAGTACTTC. Supplemented by reference TRBV28 and TRBJ2-7, the full variable domain reads DVKVTQSSRYLVKRTGEKVFLECVQDMDHENMFWYRQDPGLGLRLIYFSYDVKMKEKGDIPEGYSVSREKKERFSLILESASTNQTSMYLCASIGTDSYEQYFGPGTRLTVT.

The chain joins TRBV7-9 to TRBJ2-5; D is unresolved. Germline V lookup: CDR1 SEHNR, CDR2 FQNEAQ (reference sequence). The CDR3 sequence is 15 residues long. Between the trimmed V and J ends, which lost 5 bases and 1 base, there was a span of 14 bases. CDR3 nucleotide sequence: TGTGCCAGCAGCCAAGTGGGCAGGAGCCAAGAGACCCAGTACTTC. Encoded protein: CASSQVGRSQETQYF.

The chain uses TRBV4-2 and TRBJ2-5; TRBD2 matches 8 bases. The CDR3 consists of 15 residues. Germline assignment: CDR1 LGHNA and CDR2 YNFKEQ. V lost 0 bases, J lost 1 base, and 1 base stayed unmatched. Here the CDR3 DNA reads TGTGCCAGCAGCCAAGAAACTAGCGGCCAAGAGACCCAGTACTTC. It translates to CASSQETSGQETQYF.

The rearrangement links TRBV6-1 to TRBJ1-1; no reliable D call. Deletions cut 4 bases from V and 0 bases from J, with 3 bases between. Looked up from germline, CDR1 is MNHNS and CDR2 is SASEGT. CDR3 size: 12 residues. The CDR3, as DNA: TGTGCCAGCAGTGCGCTGAACACTGAAGCTTTCTTT. It is translated as CASSALNTEAFF.

This clone was recorded only once. The rearrangement uses TRBV5-8 and TRBJ2-7, with D tentatively TRBD1 (5 bases). V was shortened by 2 bases and J by 6 bases, with 12 bases between the two germline ends. The length of the CDR3 is 13 residues. The germline gives CDR1 SGHTS, CDR2 YDEGEE. The CDR3 spells CASSFGRASEQYF. CDR3 nucleotides: TGTGCCAGCAGCTTCGGCAGGGCAAGCGAGCAGTACTTC.

J is TRBJ2-2 and V is TRBV5-1; D is unresolved. The length of the CDR3 is 13 residues. V lost 5 bases and J lost 4, with 9 bases in between. Looked up from germline, CDR1 is SGHRS and CDR2 is YFSETQ. The CDR3 nucleotides are TGCGCCAGCAGTACGGACGGCACCGGGGAGCTGTTTTTT. Protein: CASSTDGTGELFF.

This clone occurred once. The rearrangement links TRBV5-6 to TRBJ2-7, with a weak D call TRBD1 (6 bases). From germline, CDR1 is SGHDT and CDR2 YYEEEE. The CDR3 is 13 amino acids. V gave up 1 base and J gave up 4 bases, with 9 bases separating them. DNA for the CDR3: TGTGCCAGCAGCTTGTGGGGGCAGTACGAGCAGTACTTC. As protein: CASSLWGQYEQYF.

V gene TRBV19 combines with J gene TRBJ2-1, with unresolved D. The germline CDR1 and CDR2 sequences are LNHDA and SQIVND (reference sequence). This CDR3 has 15 amino acids. With 5 bases removed from V and 4 bases from J, the gap between germline ends came to 15 bases. The CDR3 DNA reads as TGTGCCAGTAGTTATGAGACCTGGGATTACAATGAGCAGTTCTTC. As protein: CASSYETWDYNEQFF.

CDR3 region: CASSQGRGTGMNTEAFF. The CDR3 DNA reads TGCGCCAGCAGCCAAGGAAGGGGAACAGGCATGAACACTGAAGCTTTCTTT. The rearrangement links TRBV4-1 to TRBJ1-1, with D tentatively TRBD1 (5 bases). With 1 base removed from V and 0 bases from J, the gap between germline ends came to 15 bases. Germline assignment: CDR1 MGHRA and CDR2 YSYEKL. This CDR3 is built from 17 residues.

The chain couples TRBV27 to TRBJ1-1, with 7 bases fitting TRBD1. Trimming removed 0 bases from V and 4 bases from J; junction bases left unmatched: 2. Germline CDR1 MNHEY, CDR2 SMNVEV (reference sequence). This CDR3 is 14 amino acids long. CDR3 in DNA: TGTGCCAGCAGTTTATCGGGACAGTTCACTGAAGCTTTCTTT. This translates into CASSLSGQFTEAFF.

The gene calls are TRBV9 and TRBJ2-1; 8 nucleotides align to TRBD2. Germline V gene sequence: CDR1 SGDLS, CDR2 YYNGEE. There are 15 residues in the CDR3. V dropped 4 bases and J dropped 4; count of bases not matched to a gene: 7. The CDR3 DNA follows: TGTGCCAGCAGCCCGGGACTAGGGACGTACAATGAGCAGTTCTTC. Protein product: CASSPGLGTYNEQFF.

The rearrangement links TRBV28 to TRBJ2-1, with 8 bases matching TRBD2. This CDR3 contains 16 residues. V was clipped by 5 bases and J by 5 bases; unmatched bases: 11. The V gene's germline CDR1 is MDHEN and CDR2 SYDVKM. Here the CDR3 reads CASSLLMIGRDNEQFF. The CDR3 nucleotides read TGTGCCAGCAGTCTTCTTATGATCGGGAGGGACAATGAGCAGTTCTTC. The variable domain in full, with the rest retrieved from reference TRBV28 and TRBJ2-1, is DVKVTQSSRYLVKRTGEKVFLECVQDMDHENMFWYRQDPGLGLRLIYFSYDVKMKEKGDIPEGYSVSREKKERFSLILESASTNQTSMYLCASSLLMIGRDNEQFFGPGTRLTVL.